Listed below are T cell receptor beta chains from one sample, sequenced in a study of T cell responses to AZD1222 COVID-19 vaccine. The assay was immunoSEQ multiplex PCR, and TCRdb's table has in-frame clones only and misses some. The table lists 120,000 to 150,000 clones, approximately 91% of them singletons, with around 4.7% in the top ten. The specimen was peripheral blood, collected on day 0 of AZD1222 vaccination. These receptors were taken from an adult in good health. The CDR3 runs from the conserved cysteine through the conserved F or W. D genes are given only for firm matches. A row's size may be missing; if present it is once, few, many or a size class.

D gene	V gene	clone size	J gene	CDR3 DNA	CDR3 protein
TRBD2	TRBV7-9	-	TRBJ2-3	TGTGCCAGCAGCCGGGGACTAGCGGGGGTCACAGATACGCAGTATTTT	CASSRGLAGVTDTQYF
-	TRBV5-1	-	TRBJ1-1	TGCGCCAGCAGCTTGTTGAGGAGCAAAAACACTGAAGCTTTCTTT	CASSLLRSKNTEAFF
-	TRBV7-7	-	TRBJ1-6	TGTGCTAGCAGCCTCTCTGGGGGGAATTCACCCCTCCACTTT	CASSLSGGNSPLHF
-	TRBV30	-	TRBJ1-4	TGTGCCTGGAGTGTATTGATTGGGGAAAAACTGTTTTTT	CAWSVLIGEKLFF
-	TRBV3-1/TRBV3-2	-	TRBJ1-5	TGTGCCAGCAGCCAGGGGAGTCATCAGCCCCAGCATTTT	CASSQGSHQPQHF
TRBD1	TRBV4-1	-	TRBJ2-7	TGCGCCAGCAGCGTTTCGGACAGGGGCTTCTCCTACGAGCAGTACTTC	CASSVSDRGFSYEQYF
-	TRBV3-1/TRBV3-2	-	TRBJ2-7	TGTGCCAGCAGCCAAGACGTATATCCGGGCGAGGGCTACGAGCAGTACTTC	CASSQDVYPGEGYEQYF
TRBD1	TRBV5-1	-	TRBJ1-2	TGCGCCAGCAGCTTTGCCCAGGGGGCTAACTATGGCTACACCTTC	CASSFAQGANYGYTF
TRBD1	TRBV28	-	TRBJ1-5	TGTGCCAGCAGACTAAACAGGGGCCACTGGCATTTT	CASRLNRGHWHF
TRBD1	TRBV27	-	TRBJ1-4	TGTGCCAGCAGTCTATCCCCGGGACAGCCTAATGAAAAACTGTTTTTT	CASSLSPGQPNEKLFF
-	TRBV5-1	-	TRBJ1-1	TGCGCCAGCAGCTTGACAGGGCCCACTGAAGCTTTCTTT	CASSLTGPTEAFF
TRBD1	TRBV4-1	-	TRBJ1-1	TGCGCCAGCAGCCAGACTCGTCAAAGACAGGGGTATTGGAACACTGAAGCTTTCTTT	CASSQTRQRQGYWNTEAFF
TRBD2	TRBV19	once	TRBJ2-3	TGTGCCAGTAGTATAGGTGCGGGAGGTCTGGGAGATACGCAGTATTTT	CASSIGAGGLGDTQYF
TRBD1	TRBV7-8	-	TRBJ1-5	TGTGCCAGCAGCTGGGCTCGGACAGGGGCCACAAAGCCCCAGCATTTT	CASSWARTGATKPQHF
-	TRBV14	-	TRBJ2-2	TGTGCCAGCAGCCCTGGGGCAGGGTGGTATACCGGGGAGCTGTTTTTT	CASSPGAGWYTGELFF
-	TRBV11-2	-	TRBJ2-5	TGTGCCAGCAGCCCCTGGGGGGCGGGGGAGTGGCTGGAGACCCAGTACTTC	CASSPWGAGEWLETQYF
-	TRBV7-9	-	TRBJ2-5	TGTGCCAGCAGCTTAGCGGGGGGGCGGGAGACCCAGTACTTC	CASSLAGGRETQYF
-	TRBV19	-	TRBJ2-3	TGTGCCAGTACAGGGATTAACTTGAATACGCAGTATTTT	CASTGINLNTQYF
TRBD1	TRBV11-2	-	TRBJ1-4	TGTGCCAGCAGCGCCACCGGGGGACAGAATGAAAAACTGTTTTTT	CASSATGGQNEKLFF
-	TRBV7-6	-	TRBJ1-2	TGTGCCAGCAGTGGCTTCCGGGAGTGGGGCTACACCTTC	CASSGFREWGYTF
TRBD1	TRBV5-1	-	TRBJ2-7	TGCGCCAGCAGCGTCACAGGGGCGAGGGACGAGCAGTACTTC	CASSVTGARDEQYF
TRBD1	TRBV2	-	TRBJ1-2	TGTGCCAGCAGTTCCGACAGGGGGCGGGATTATGGCTACACCTTC	CASSSDRGRDYGYTF
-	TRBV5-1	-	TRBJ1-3	TGCGCCAGCGCCTCTGAGACTGGAAACACCATATATTTT	CASASETGNTIYF
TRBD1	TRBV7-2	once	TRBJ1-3	TGTGCCAGCAGCCCCCGACAGGGTGGAAACACCATATATTTT	CASSPRQGGNTIYF
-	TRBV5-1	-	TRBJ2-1	TGCGCCAGCAGTGCAGGGGATAGAAATGAGCAGTTCTTC	CASSAGDRNEQFF
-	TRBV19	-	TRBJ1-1	TGTGCCAGTAATTGGTTTAACACTGAAGCTTTCTTT	CASNWFNTEAFF
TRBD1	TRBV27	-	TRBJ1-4	TGTGCCAGCAGTCCCCGGGACAGTAATAATGAAAAACTGTTTTTT	CASSPRDSNNEKLFF
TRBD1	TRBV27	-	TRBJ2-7	TGTGCCAGCAGTTCACCGGGACAGACCACCTACGAGCAGTACTTC	CASSSPGQTTYEQYF
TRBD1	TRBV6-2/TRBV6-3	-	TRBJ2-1	TGTGCCAGCAGTTTTGACAGGGGGCCAAATGAGCAGTTCTTC	CASSFDRGPNEQFF
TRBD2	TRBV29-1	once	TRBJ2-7	TGCAGCGTTGAAACTAGCGGGAGCTACGAGCAGTACTTC	CSVETSGSYEQYF
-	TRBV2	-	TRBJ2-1	TGTGCCAGCAGTGAAGGTCTATTACAAAATGAGCAGTTCTTC	CASSEGLLQNEQFF
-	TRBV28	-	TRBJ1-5	TGTGCCAGCAGGGATTCAGGGGTAGGGAGCAATCAGCCCCAGCATTTT	CASRDSGVGSNQPQHF
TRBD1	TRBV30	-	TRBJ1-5	TGTGCCTGGAGTGTACAGGGGACACTCAATCAGCCCCAGCATTTT	CAWSVQGTLNQPQHF
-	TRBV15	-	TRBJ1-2	TGTGCCACCAGAGCAGGGCTTAACTATGGCTACACCTTC	CATRAGLNYGYTF
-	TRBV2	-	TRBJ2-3	TGTGCCAGCAGTGAAGGCCGGTCCTCGACAGATACGCAGTATTTT	CASSEGRSSTDTQYF
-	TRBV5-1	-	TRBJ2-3	TGCGCCAGCAGCTTCATCACTAGCCTAGATACGCAGTATTTT	CASSFITSLDTQYF
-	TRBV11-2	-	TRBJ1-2	TGTGCCAGCAGCTTAGCCCTTACCTATGGCTACACCTTC	CASSLALTYGYTF
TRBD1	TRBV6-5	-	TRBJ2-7	TGTGCCAGCAATACAGGGGGCGATCTCTACGAGCAGTACTTC	CASNTGGDLYEQYF
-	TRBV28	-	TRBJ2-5	TGTGCCAGCACTCCCTCGGCGGGCGAAGAGACCCAGTACTTC	CASTPSAGEETQYF
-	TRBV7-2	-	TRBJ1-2	TGTGCCAGCAGCTTTGGGGGCGGGACGAATGGGGGCTACACCTTC	CASSFGGGTNGGYTF
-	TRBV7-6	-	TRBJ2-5	TGTGCCAGCAGCTTAAGGGGGTCGGAGACCCAGTACTTC	CASSLRGSETQYF
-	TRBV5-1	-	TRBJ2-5	TGCGCCAGCAGCCGGCGGGATTCTGCGACCCAGTACTTC	CASSRRDSATQYF